This TCR beta chain is from a study of blood T cell repertoires in COVID-19. The overall study: Sample material is recorded as cDNA or gDNA derived from T cells, B-cell-depleted T cells, or PBMCs.

Original processing methods: Using reference gene primer amplification, nucleated cell counts were estimated. This table comes from immunoSEQ multiplex PCR, and its TCRdb copy is limited to in-frame clones, with some not included. The V and J calls and clone size are taken from that table; D and trimming were inferred from the DNA. The sample holds around 46,000 clones; 82% are singletons and the top ten take 7% to 8.5%. This CDR3 comprises 16 residues. V shed 3 bases and J 7 bases; nucleotides not matched to a gene: 8. Germline lookup yields CDR1 SGHDN and CDR2 FVKESK. The chain has TRBV14 and TRBJ2-1, with 11 nucleotides matching TRBD2. The material sequenced was peripheral blood. The sequence was obtained from a man in his forties with acute or convalescent COVID-19. The CDR3 DNA follows: TGTGCCAGCAGCCAGTTAATAGCGGGGGGGCAGAATGAGCAGTTCTTC. It codes for CASSQLIAGGQNEQFF.